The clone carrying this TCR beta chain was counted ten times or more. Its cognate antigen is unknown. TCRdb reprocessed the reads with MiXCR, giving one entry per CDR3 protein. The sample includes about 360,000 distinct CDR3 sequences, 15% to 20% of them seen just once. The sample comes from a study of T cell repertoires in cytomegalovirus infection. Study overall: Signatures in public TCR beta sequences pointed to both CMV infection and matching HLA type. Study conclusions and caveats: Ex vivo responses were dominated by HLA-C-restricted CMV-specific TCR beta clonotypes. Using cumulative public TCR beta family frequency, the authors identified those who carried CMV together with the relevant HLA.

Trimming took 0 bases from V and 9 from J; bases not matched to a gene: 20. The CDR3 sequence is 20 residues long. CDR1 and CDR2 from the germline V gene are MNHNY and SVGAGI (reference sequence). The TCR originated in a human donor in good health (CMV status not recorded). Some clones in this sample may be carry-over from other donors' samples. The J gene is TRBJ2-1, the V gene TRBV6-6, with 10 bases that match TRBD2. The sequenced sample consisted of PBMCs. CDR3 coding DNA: TGTGCCAGCAGTTACTCGGTAGGATTTACTAGCGGGATCCTTGTGGGTGAGCAGTTCTTC. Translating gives CASSYSVGFTSGILVGEQFF.